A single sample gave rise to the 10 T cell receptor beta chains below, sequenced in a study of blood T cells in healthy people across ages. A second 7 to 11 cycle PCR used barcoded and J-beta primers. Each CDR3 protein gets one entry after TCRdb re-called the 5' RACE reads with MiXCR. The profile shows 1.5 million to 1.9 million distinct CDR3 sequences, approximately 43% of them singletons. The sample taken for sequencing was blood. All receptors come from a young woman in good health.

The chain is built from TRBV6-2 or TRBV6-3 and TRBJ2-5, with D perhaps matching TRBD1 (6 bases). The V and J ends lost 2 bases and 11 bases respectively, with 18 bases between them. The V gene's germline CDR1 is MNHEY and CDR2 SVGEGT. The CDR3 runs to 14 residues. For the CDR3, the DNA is TGTGCCAGCAGTTACACGGGACAACTCAATGAGCAGTACTTC. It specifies CASSYTGQLNEQYF.

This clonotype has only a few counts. The CDR3 DNA is TGCGCCAGCAGCCTCAGGTACTCTGGGGCCAACGTCCTGACTTTC. Its translation is CASSLRYSGANVLTF. The chain uses TRBV4-1 and TRBJ2-6; D remains ambiguous. V was shortened by 4 bases and J by 0 bases, with 7 bases between the two germline ends. The CDR3 has 15 amino acids. Germline CDR1 and CDR2: MGHRA and YSYEKL.

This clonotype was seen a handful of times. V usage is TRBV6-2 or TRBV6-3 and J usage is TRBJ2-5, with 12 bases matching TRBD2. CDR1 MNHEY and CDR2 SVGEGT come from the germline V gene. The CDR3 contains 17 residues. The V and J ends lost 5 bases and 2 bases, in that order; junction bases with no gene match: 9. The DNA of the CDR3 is TGTGCCAGCAGTAGGCTGAGGACTAGCGGGGTACAAGAGACCCAGTACTTC. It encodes CASSRLRTSGVQETQYF.

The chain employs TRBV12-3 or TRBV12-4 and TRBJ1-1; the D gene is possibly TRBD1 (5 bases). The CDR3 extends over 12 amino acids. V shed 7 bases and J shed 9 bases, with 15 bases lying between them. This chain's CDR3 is CASNDSGFKAFF. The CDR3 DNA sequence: TGTGCCAGCAATGATTCAGGGTTTAAAGCTTTCTTT.

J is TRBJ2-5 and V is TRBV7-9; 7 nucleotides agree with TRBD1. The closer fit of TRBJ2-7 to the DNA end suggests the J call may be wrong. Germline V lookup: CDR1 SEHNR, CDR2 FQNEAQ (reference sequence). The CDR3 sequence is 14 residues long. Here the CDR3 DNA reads TGTGCCAGCACCTCCACAGGGGTCCTTTACGAGCAGTACTTC. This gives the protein CASTSTGVLYEQYF.

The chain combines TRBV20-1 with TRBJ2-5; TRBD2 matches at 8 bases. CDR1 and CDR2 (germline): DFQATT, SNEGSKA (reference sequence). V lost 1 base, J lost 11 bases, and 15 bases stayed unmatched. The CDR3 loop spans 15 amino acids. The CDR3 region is CSARGLTGGNNEQYF. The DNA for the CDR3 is TGCAGTGCTAGAGGGCTGACGGGAGGGAACAATGAGCAGTACTTC.

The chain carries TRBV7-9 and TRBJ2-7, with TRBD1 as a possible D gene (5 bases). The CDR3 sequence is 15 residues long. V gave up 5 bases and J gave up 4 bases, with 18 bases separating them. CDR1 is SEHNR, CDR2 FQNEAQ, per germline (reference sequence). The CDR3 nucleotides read TGTGCCAGCAGCCAGGTGGGGCAGACGACATACGAGCAGTACTTC. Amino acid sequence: CASSQVGQTTYEQYF.

The CDR3 sequence: CASSPLGGGGNNEQFF. CDR3 nucleotide sequence: TGTGCCAGCAGCCCTCTTGGTGGGGGGGGGAACAATGAGCAGTTCTTC. The V gene is TRBV7-8, the J gene TRBJ2-1; TRBD2 agrees at 7 bases. The CDR3 loop spans 16 amino acids. The trim removed 5 bases at V and 5 bases at J, leaving 12 bases unmatched. CDR1 and CDR2 from the germline V gene are SGHVS and FQNEAQ.

CDR3 protein: CASTVGTSGSNEQFF. For the CDR3, the DNA is TGTGCCAGCACCGTAGGGACTAGCGGGAGTAATGAGCAGTTCTTC. The chain uses TRBV27 and TRBJ2-1; 14 bases are shared with TRBD2. Germline lookup yields CDR1 MNHEY and CDR2 SMNVEV (reference sequence). The V and J ends lost 7 bases and 7 bases, in that order; junction bases with no gene match: 6. This CDR3 comprises 15 residues.

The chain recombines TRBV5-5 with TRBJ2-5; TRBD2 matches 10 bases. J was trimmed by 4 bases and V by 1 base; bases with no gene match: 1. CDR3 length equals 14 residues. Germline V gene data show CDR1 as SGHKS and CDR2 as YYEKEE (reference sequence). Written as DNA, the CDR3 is TGTGCCAGCAGCTTGACTAGCGGGGCAGAGACCCAGTACTTC. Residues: CASSLTSGAETQYF.